Listed below are T cell receptor beta chains from one sample, sequenced in a study of T cell responses to AZD1222 COVID-19 vaccine. Sequencing was performed with immunoSEQ multiplex PCR; in TCRdb, only in-frame clones are kept and a portion is missing. The sample has 100,000 to 150,000 clones; roughly 90% are singletons. Sequenced material: peripheral blood, taken on day 0 of AZD1222 vaccination. These receptors all come from an adult in good health. Each CDR3 is given with its conserved first and last residue. Each record gives: J gene, clone size, D gene, V gene, CDR3 DNA, CDR3 protein. A D gene is named only where the DNA matches it firmly. A clone size is listed for some rows: how often the clone was seen (once, few, many), or a class if it is expanded.

>TRBJ1-6|-|-|TRBV4-1
TGCGCCAGCAGCCACCGGGTCTGGTATAATTCACCCCTCCACTTT
CASSHRVWYNSPLHF
>TRBJ2-7|-|-|TRBV7-9
TGTGCCAGCAGCTTACGGGTAGACTACGAGCAGTACTTC
CASSLRVDYEQYF
>TRBJ1-4|-|-|TRBV7-6
TGTGCCAGCAGCTTAGCTCCACAGGGAACTAATGAAAAACTGTTTTTT
CASSLAPQGTNEKLFF
>TRBJ2-1|once|TRBD2|TRBV7-9
TGTGCCAGCAGCTCCCGTCTGGGACTAGCGGGAGTGGGTAAGCAGTTCTTC
CASSSRLGLAGVGKQFF
>TRBJ2-1|-|-|TRBV19
TGTGCCAGTAGTACTCCCACTGCCTCTTGGACAGACAATGAGCAGTTCTTC
CASSTPTASWTDNEQFF
>TRBJ1-5|few|-|TRBV12-5
TGTGCTAGTGGCCTCCGTGGAAATCAGCCCCAGCATTTT
CASGLRGNQPQHF
>TRBJ2-7|-|-|TRBV12-3/TRBV12-4
TGTGCCAGCGGGGGTTTCTACGAGCAGTACTTC
CASGGFYEQYF
>TRBJ2-1|-|-|TRBV25-1
TGTGCCAGCAGTGAACCGGAGAGAGGCAATGAGCAGTTCTTC
CASSEPERGNEQFF
>TRBJ1-2|-|TRBD1|TRBV7-9
TGTGCCAGCACCCAGGGGGCAATAAACTATGGCTACACCTTC
CASTQGAINYGYTF
>TRBJ2-7|-|-|TRBV4-1
TGCGCCAGCAGCCAACAGAGAGCCTACGAGCAGTACTTC
CASSQQRAYEQYF
>TRBJ1-1|once|-|TRBV12-3/TRBV12-4
TGTGCCAGCAGTTTATCGCTGAACACTGAAGCTTTCTTT
CASSLSLNTEAFF
>TRBJ2-7|-|TRBD1|TRBV19
TGTGCCAGTACTAAAGACAGGGGCTACGAGCAGTACTTC
CASTKDRGYEQYF
>TRBJ2-7|-|-|TRBV19
TGTGCCAGTAGTATAGTTAACAGCCCAACCTACGAGCAGTACTTC
CASSIVNSPTYEQYF
>TRBJ2-5|-|TRBD2|TRBV28
TGTGCCAGCAGTTTATTACTAGCGGGAGCCCAAGAGACCCAGTACTTC
CASSLLLAGAQETQYF
>TRBJ2-1|-|TRBD2|TRBV28
TGTGCCAGCAGTTTAGCCGGGACTAGCGGTAATGAGCAGTTCTTC
CASSLAGTSGNEQFF
>TRBJ1-2|-|-|TRBV21-1
TGTGCCAGCAACCCTTTTGGTCAGGGGGGTTTTGGCTACACCTTC
CASNPFGQGGFGYTF
>TRBJ1-5|-|-|TRBV6-2/TRBV6-3
TGTGCCAGCAGTGGCTCCGCGCCCAGCAATCAGCCCCAGCATTTT
CASSGSAPSNQPQHF
>TRBJ2-7|-|-|TRBV7-8
TGTGCCAGCAGCAGAAACCGGGACCTAAGCTCCTACGAGCAGTACTTC
CASSRNRDLSSYEQYF
>TRBJ2-5|-|-|TRBV7-9
TGTGCCAGCAGCTTCGGAGGTCAAGAGACCCAGTACTTC
CASSFGGQETQYF
>TRBJ1-3|-|TRBD1|TRBV10-3
TGTGCCATCTCGACAGGGAGCTCTGGAAACACCATATATTTT
CAISTGSSGNTIYF
>TRBJ2-7|-|TRBD2|TRBV7-8
TGTGCCAGCAGCGTGGGGCCTAGCGGAAGCTCCTACGAGCAGTACTTC
CASSVGPSGSSYEQYF
>TRBJ2-3|-|TRBD2|TRBV5-4
TGTGCCAGCAAACTAGCGGGAGTGGAAGGAGCAGATACGCAGTATTTT
CASKLAGVEGADTQYF
>TRBJ1-1|few|-|TRBV6-1
TGTGCCAGCAGTGAAGGGACTGGACACACTGAAGCTTTCTTT
CASSEGTGHTEAFF
>TRBJ1-1|-|-|TRBV5-4
TGTGCCAGCAGCTTGGTCGGGCTTATGAACACTGAAGCTTTCTTT
CASSLVGLMNTEAFF
>TRBJ1-2|-|TRBD1|TRBV5-4
TGTGCCAGCAGCTTGGGGGCCTTTCAGGGGGCTGAGTATGGCTACACCTTC
CASSLGAFQGAEYGYTF
>TRBJ2-1|-|TRBD2|TRBV7-9
TGTGCCAGCAGCTTAAAGAGATTAGCGGGAGGGCTCAATGAGCAGTTCTTC
CASSLKRLAGGLNEQFF
>TRBJ2-2|-|-|TRBV6-2/TRBV6-3
TGTGCCAGCAGTTACTCGACGGGAGCGAACGCGAACACCGGGGAGCTGTTTTTT
CASSYSTGANANTGELFF
>TRBJ1-1|-|-|TRBV7-8
TGTGCCAGCAGCGTCGACAGGAACACTGAAGCTTTCTTT
CASSVDRNTEAFF
>TRBJ1-1|-|-|TRBV25-1
TGTGCCAGCAGTGAGCCGGGGTGGACTGAAGCTTTCTTT
CASSEPGWTEAFF
>TRBJ2-1|once|-|TRBV27
TGTGCCAGCAGTTCAGTCAACTCCTACAATGAGCAGTTCTTC
CASSSVNSYNEQFF
>TRBJ1-5|-|-|TRBV6-5
TGTGCCAGCAGTTACGATCGCAATCAGCCCCAGCATTTT
CASSYDRNQPQHF
>TRBJ2-1|-|-|TRBV24-1
TGTGCCACCAGTGACGGACTACACTACAATGAGCAGTTCTTC
CATSDGLHYNEQFF
>TRBJ1-6|-|TRBD1|TRBV30
TGTGCCTGGAGCGGGGGACAGGCCCATTCACCCCTCCACTTT
CAWSGGQAHSPLHF
>TRBJ2-1|-|TRBD2|TRBV7-9
TGTGCCAGCAGCTTTGGGAATAGCGGGATAGAATACAATGAGCAGTTCTTC
CASSFGNSGIEYNEQFF
>TRBJ2-1|-|-|TRBV29-1
TGCAGCGTTGGAGTGGTAGCGGCTTACAATGAGCAGTTCTTC
CSVGVVAAYNEQFF
>TRBJ1-3|-|-|TRBV6-5
TGTGCCAGCAGTTACTCTGGTAGTCCTTTCGGAAACACCATATATTTT
CASSYSGSPFGNTIYF
>TRBJ1-2|-|TRBD1|TRBV5-4
TGTGCCAGCAGCCCAAGGACAGGGGGAAATGGCTACACCTTC
CASSPRTGGNGYTF
>TRBJ2-5|-|-|TRBV7-9
TGTGCCAGCAGCGACGTCTGGGGGTTCCACTTGGGGGAGACCCAGTACTTC
CASSDVWGFHLGETQYF
>TRBJ1-5|-|TRBD1|TRBV7-2
TGTGCCAGCAGCGCGAGACAGGGTTCTGGTCAGCCCCAGCATTTT
CASSARQGSGQPQHF
>TRBJ2-1|few|TRBD1|TRBV27
TGTGCCAGCAGTTGGACAGGGAGCCATGAGCAGTTCTTC
CASSWTGSHEQFF
>TRBJ2-7|-|-|TRBV11-2
TGTGCCAGCAGCTTAGATTCCGCAGACAGTGACCAGTACTTC
CASSLDSADSDQYF
>TRBJ1-2|-|-|TRBV9
TGTGCCAGCAGCGTAGATCCAGGATCTAACTATGGCTACACCTTC
CASSVDPGSNYGYTF
>TRBJ2-1|-|-|TRBV7-9
TGTGCCAGCAGCCCAAACTCGGGAGCCTCCTACAATGAGCAGTTCTTC
CASSPNSGASYNEQFF
>TRBJ2-3|-|TRBD2|TRBV4-1
TGCGCCAGCAGCCACCGGACTAGCGGGAGTACAGATACGCAGTATTTT
CASSHRTSGSTDTQYF
>TRBJ2-1|-|TRBD2|TRBV4-3
TGCGCCAGCAGCCAAGATCTATGGGTAGCGGGAGCCTCTCACAATGAGCAGTTCTTC
CASSQDLWVAGASHNEQFF
>TRBJ1-1|-|-|TRBV6-2/TRBV6-3
TGTGCCAGCAGTTACTCGAACCAGGGTACGGCTTTCTTT
CASSYSNQGTAFF